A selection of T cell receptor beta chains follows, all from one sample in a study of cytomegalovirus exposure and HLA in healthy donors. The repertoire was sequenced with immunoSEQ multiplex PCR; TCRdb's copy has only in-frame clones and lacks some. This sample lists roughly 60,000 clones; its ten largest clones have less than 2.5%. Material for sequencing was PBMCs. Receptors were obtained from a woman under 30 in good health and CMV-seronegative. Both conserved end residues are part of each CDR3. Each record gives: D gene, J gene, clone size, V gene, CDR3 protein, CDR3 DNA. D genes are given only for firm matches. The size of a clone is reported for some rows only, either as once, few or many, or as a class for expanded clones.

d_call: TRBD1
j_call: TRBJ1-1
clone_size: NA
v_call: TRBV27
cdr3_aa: CASARGRTEAFF
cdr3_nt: TGTGCCAGCGCCAGGGGGCGAACTGAAGCTTTCTTT

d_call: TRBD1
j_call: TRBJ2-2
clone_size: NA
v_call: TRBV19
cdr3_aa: CASLRDRESGELFF
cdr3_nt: TGTGCCAGTCTCCGGGACAGGGAATCCGGGGAGCTGTTTTTT

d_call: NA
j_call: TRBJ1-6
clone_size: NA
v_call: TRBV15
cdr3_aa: CATSRDIAPLHF
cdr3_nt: TGTGCCACCAGCAGAGATATCGCACCCCTCCACTTT

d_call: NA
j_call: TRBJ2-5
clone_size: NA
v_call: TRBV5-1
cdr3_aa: CASSLMLANQETQYF
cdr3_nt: TGCGCCAGCAGCTTGATGCTAGCGAACCAAGAGACCCAGTACTTC

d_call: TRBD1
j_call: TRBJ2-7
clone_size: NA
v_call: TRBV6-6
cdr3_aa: CASSRQGSSAYEQYF
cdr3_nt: TGTGCCAGCAGTCGACAGGGGTCGAGCGCCTACGAGCAGTACTTC

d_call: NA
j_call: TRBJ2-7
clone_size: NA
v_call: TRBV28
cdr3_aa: CASSSPDWGRFSYEQYF
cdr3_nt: TGTGCCAGCAGTTCCCCCGATTGGGGGCGATTCTCCTACGAGCAGTACTTC

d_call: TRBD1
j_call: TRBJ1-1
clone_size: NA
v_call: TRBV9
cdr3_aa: CASSVAGTVGYTEAFF
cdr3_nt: TGTGCCAGCAGCGTAGCCGGGACAGTGGGCTACACTGAAGCTTTCTTT

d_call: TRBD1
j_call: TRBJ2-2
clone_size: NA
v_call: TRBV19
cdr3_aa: CASSKTGVPNTGELFF
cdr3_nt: TGTGCCAGTAGCAAGACAGGGGTTCCGAACACCGGGGAGCTGTTTTTT

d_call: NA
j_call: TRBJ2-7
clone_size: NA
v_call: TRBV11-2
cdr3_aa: CASSPPGQFYEQYF
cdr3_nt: TGTGCCAGCAGCCCCCCTGGGCAGTTCTACGAGCAGTACTTC

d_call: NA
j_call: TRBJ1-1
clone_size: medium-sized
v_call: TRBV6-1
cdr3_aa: CASSEGPEGSTEAFF
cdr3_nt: TGTGCCAGCAGTGAAGGGCCGGAGGGGTCCACTGAAGCTTTCTTT

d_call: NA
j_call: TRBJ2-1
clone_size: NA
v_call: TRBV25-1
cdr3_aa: CASSEWGGNNEQFF
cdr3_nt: TGTGCCAGCAGTGAATGGGGCGGAAACAATGAGCAGTTCTTC

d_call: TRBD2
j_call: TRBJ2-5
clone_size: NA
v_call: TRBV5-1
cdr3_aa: CASSITSGTSFETQYF
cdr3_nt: TGCGCCAGCAGCATCACATCCGGGACTAGCTTTGAGACCCAGTACTTC

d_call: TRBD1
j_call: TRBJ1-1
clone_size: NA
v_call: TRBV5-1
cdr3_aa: CASSLGTGLFGDEAFF
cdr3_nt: TGCGCCAGCAGCTTGGGGACAGGCCTATTTGGGGATGAAGCTTTCTTT

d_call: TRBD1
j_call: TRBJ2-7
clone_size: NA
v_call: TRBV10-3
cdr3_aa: CAISKTGAPYEQYF
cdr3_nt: TGTGCCATCAGCAAGACAGGGGCGCCCTACGAGCAGTACTTC

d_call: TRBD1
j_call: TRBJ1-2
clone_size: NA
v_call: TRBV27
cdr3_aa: CAQTDLRHRGPLLNYGYTF
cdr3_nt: TGTGCCCAGACTGACCTTCGGCACAGGGGGCCCCTTCTTAATTATGGCTACACCTTC

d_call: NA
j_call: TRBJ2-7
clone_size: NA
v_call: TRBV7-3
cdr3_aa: CASSQGGGTTIYEQYF
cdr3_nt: TGTGCCAGCAGCCAAGGGGGGGGGACCACCATTTACGAGCAGTACTTC

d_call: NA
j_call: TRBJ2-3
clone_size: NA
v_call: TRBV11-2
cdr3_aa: CASSLAGPQGRTDTQYF
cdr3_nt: TGTGCCAGCAGCTTAGCGGGTCCCCAGGGTCGGACAGATACGCAGTATTTT

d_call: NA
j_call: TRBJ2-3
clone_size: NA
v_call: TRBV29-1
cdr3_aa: CSVEGSVGPTDTQYF
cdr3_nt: TGCAGCGTTGAAGGGTCCGTGGGCCCCACAGATACGCAGTATTTT

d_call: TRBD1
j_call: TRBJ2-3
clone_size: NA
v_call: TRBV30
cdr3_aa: CAWTLTGSTDTQYF
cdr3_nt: TGTGCCTGGACCCTGACAGGGAGCACAGATACGCAGTATTTT